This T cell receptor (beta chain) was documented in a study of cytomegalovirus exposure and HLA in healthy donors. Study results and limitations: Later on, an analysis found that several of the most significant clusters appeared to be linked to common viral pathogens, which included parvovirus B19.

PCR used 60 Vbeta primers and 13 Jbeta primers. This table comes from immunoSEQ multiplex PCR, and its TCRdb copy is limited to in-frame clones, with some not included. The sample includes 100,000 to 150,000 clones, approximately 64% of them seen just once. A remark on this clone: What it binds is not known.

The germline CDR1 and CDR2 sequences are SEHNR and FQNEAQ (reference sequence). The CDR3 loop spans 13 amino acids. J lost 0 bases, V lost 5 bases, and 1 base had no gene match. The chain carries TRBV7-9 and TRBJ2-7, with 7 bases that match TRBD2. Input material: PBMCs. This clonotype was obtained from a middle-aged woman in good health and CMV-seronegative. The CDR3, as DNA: TGTGCCAGCAGCCGGGGGGACTCCTACGAGCAGTACTTC. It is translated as CASSRGDSYEQYF.